This T cell receptor (beta chain) was profiled in a study of B cell selection in AIRE deficiency (dated by TCRdb to about 2019). A note on the overall study: Researchers compared the TCRbeta repertoires of sorted blood CD4+ conventional T cells and regulatory T cells from AIRE-deficient patients with the corresponding repertoires from healthy controls. The TCR-sequenced cohort comprised roughly five AIRE-deficient APECED patients and roughly five healthy control donors. Overall results and qualifications from the work: In AIRE-deficient patients, Tconv and Treg cells had TCRBV gene usage, CDR3 length and TCR diversity comparable to those in healthy donors. CDR3s were shorter in shared Treg sequences, reflecting a bias toward rearrangements that have few non-templated nucleotide insertions. About a third of the Treg TCRbeta sequences shared among healthy donors were found in patient Tconv cells, which suggests that Treg-biased clones were diverted into the Tconv compartment. Of approximately 4,000 shared Treg TCRbeta sequences, about 30% were shared only among healthy donors and around 9% only among patients, suggesting less efficient Treg selection without AIRE. Only TCRbeta chains were sequenced; about 36% of shared healthy-donor Treg sequences also occurred in healthy Tconv, possibly because of differing TCRalpha chains.

The immunoSEQ platform was used to sequence the TCRbeta chains. The original methods were these. When conventional T cell repertoires were pooled, 1x10^5 or so distinct in-frame TCRbeta sequences were obtained from patients and about 1.5x10^5 from healthy donors. Treg TCRbeta sequences found in two or more individuals were defined as public, and these public Treg TCRbeta sequences were then searched for in Tconv repertoires. Differences between groups were assessed by Mann-Whitney U tests with Bonferroni-Dunn correction in GraphPad Prism 7.03. This immuneACCESS table, as held by TCRdb, lists in-frame sequences with V and J called but not all clones. Of the missing ones, under half trace to an unresolved V gene in checked studies; the others have no known cause. V and J calls and clone size follow that table, whereas D and trimming were derived from the DNA. The sample contains some 22,000 clones, around 96% of them found a single time. 0.17% of the sample belongs to the ten largest clones.

Note on this clone: Its antigen is still unknown. Base quality data are lacking; no much larger clone is found one base away.

The cysteine opens and the phenylalanine closes a CDR3 of 12 amino acids. Only the CDR3 part of the read is kept: 36 bases, read in frame from the first base. V lost 5 bases and J lost 2 bases; the stretch between them is 6 bases long. Via the germline V gene, CDR1 is KGHSH and CDR2 LQKENI. Conventional CD4 T cells were sorted as CD4+CD127+ cells. The control samples were obtained from healthy donors who were not related to the patients. Sorting of Tconv and Treg cells intended for TCRbeta sequencing was performed on a FACSAria flow cytometer. Sorted cells were collected into 5-ml round-bottom polystyrene tubes, and dry cell pellets were frozen at -80°C before sequencing.

The chain employs TRBV18 and TRBJ2-5; the D gene is possibly TRBD1, with 5 bases matching. The sequencing sample was made of CD4+CD127+ conventional T cells sorted from PBMCs. This receptor was taken from a human donor in good health. The CDR3 protein is CASSKGQETQYF. The nucleotides read TGTGCCAGCTCAAAGGGGCAAGAGACCCAGTACTTC.